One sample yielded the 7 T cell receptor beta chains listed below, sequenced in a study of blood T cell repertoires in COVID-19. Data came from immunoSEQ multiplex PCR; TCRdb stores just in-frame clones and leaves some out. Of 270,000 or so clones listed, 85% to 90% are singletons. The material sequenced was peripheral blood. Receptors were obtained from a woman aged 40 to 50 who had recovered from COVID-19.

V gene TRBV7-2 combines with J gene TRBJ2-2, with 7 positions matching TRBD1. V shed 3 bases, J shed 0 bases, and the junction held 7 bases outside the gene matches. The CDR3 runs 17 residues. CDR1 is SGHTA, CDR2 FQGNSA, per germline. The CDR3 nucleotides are TGTGCCAGCAGCTTCAGGGGGTCAACGGCGAACACCGGGGAGCTGTTTTTT. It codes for CASSFRGSTANTGELFF.

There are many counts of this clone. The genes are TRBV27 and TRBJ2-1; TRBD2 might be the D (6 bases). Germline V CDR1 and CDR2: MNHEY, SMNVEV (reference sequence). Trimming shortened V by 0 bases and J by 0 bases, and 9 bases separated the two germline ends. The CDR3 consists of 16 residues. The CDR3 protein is CASSLSPAGSYNEQFF. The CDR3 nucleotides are TGTGCCAGCAGTTTATCGCCAGCGGGCTCCTACAATGAGCAGTTCTTC.

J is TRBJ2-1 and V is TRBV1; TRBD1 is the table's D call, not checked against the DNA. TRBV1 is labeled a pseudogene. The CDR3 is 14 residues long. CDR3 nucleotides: TGCACCAGCAAGAATCCTCAGGTTCACAATGAGCAGTTCTTC. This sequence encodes CTSKNPQVHNEQFF.

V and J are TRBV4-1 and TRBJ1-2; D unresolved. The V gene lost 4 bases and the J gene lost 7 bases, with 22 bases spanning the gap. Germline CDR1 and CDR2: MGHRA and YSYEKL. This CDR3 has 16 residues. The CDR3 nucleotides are TGCGCCAGCAGCCTCCCCCGGGAGGGTAGGATGAGTGGCTACACCTTC. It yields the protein CASSLPREGRMSGYTF.

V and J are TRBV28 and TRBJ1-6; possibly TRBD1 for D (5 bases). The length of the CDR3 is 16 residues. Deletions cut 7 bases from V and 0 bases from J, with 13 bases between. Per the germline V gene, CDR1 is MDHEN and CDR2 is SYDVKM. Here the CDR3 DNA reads TGTGCCAGCACCCCATGGGGCAGCTCCTATAATTCACCCCTCCACTTT. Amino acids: CASTPWGSSYNSPLHF.

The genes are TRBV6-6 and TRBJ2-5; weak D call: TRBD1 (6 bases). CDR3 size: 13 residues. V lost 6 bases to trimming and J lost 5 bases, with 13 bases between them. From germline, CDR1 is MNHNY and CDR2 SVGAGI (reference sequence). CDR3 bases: TGTGCCAGCAGGGTACAGGGAGACGAGACCCAGTACTTC. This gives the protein CASRVQGDETQYF.

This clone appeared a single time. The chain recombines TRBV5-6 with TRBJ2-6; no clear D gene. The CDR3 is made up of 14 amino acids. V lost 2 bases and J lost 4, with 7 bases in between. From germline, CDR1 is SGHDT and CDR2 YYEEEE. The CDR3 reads CASSLPMGANVLTF. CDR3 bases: TGTGCCAGCAGCTTACCTATGGGGGCCAACGTCCTGACTTTC.